A single sample gave rise to the 27 T cell receptor beta chains below, sequenced in a study of blood T cell repertoires in COVID-19. Only in-frame clones appear in the TCRdb table, and some are missing; sequencing was by immunoSEQ multiplex PCR. The profile shows 110,000 to 150,000 clones, roughly 86% of them singletons. The sample taken for sequencing was peripheral blood. Receptor source: a human donor in a cohort sampled during active COVID-19.

V and J are TRBV28 and TRBJ2-4; no clear D gene. The V gene's germline CDR1 is MDHEN and CDR2 SYDVKM. The CDR3 has 11 amino acids. V lost 3 bases to trimming and J lost 7 bases, with 4 bases between them. The CDR3, as DNA: TGTGCCAGCAGTTTTAGTAACATTCAGTACTTC. It encodes CASSFSNIQYF.

This clone was seen just once. The chain has TRBV28 and TRBJ1-3; D is unresolved. CDR1 MDHEN and CDR2 SYDVKM come from the germline V gene. The ends were cut back, 2 bases at V and 0 bases at J, with 5 bases in the middle. This CDR3 spans 14 amino acids. In DNA form, the CDR3 reads TGTGCCAGCAGTTTACTAAACTCTGGAAACACCATATATTTT. It encodes CASSLLNSGNTIYF. The complete variable domain, with remaining parts taken from reference TRBV28 and TRBJ1-3, reads DVKVTQSSRYLVKRTGEKVFLECVQDMDHENMFWYRQDPGLGLRLIYFSYDVKMKEKGDIPEGYSVSREKKERFSLILESASTNQTSMYLCASSLLNSGNTIYFGEGSWLTVV.

The gene calls are TRBV15 and TRBJ1-5; tentative D call: TRBD1 (6 bases). There are 14 residues in the CDR3. Trimming left V 5 bases short and J 3 bases short, with 11 bases between. Germline V lookup: CDR1 LNHNV, CDR2 YYDKDF (reference sequence). CDR3 sequence reads: CATSASGANQPQHF. The CDR3 DNA reads TGTGCCACCAGCGCCTCAGGGGCCAATCAGCCCCAGCATTTT.

This clone has a single count. V usage is TRBV28 and J usage is TRBJ2-1; D unresolved. The V and J ends lost 8 bases and 2 bases respectively, with 13 bases between them. Germline V lookup: CDR1 MDHEN, CDR2 SYDVKM. This CDR3 spans 14 amino acids. CDR3 sequence reads: CASCGSSTYNEQFF. CDR3 bases: TGTGCCAGCTGTGGTAGTAGTACCTACAATGAGCAGTTCTTC.

The table lists this clone with a few counts. The chain couples TRBV7-9 to TRBJ2-2; D ambiguous. CDR1 and CDR2 from the germline V gene are SEHNR and FQNEAQ (reference sequence). CDR3 length: 11 residues. Deletions cut 5 bases from V and 6 bases from J, with 4 bases between. CDR3 residues: CASSPAGELFF. The CDR3 nucleotides read TGTGCCAGCAGCCCCGCCGGGGAGCTGTTTTTT.

The chain is built from TRBV2 and TRBJ2-2, with TRBD1 matching 8 bases. The V segment lost 6 bases and the J segment 5 bases; nucleotides outside the gene matches: 8. Germline V gene sequence: CDR1 SNHLY, CDR2 FYNNEI. The CDR3 loop spans 15 amino acids. The CDR3 sequence is CASSGQGERTGELFF. For the CDR3, the DNA is TGTGCCAGCAGCGGACAGGGAGAGAGAACCGGGGAGCTGTTTTTT.

As concerns this clone: One end of the junction varies from germline; a read error may be responsible. The CDR3 is CASSPISGANVLTF. The CDR3 DNA follows: TGTGCTAGCAGCCCTATCTCTGGGGCCAACGTCCTGACTTTC. V usage is TRBV7-7 and J usage is TRBJ2-6; D unclear. This CDR3 is built from 14 residues. Germline lookup yields CDR1 SSHAT and CDR2 FNYEAQ (reference sequence).

The chain joins TRBV2 to TRBJ1-5; no clear D. Trimming took 8 bases from V and 3 from J, leaving 8 bases between them. CDR1 and CDR2 (germline): SNHLY, FYNNEI. The CDR3 contains 12 residues. CDR3 in DNA: TGTGCCAGCCGAGACTCCAATCAGCCCCAGCATTTT. Its protein is CASRDSNQPQHF.

The chain links TRBV24-1 to TRBJ2-7; D unclear. This CDR3 is built from 14 residues. CDR1 and CDR2 (germline): KGHDR, SFDVKD. The germline V and J ends were trimmed by 6 bases and 5 bases, with 16 bases remaining between them. The CDR3 spells CATSSASRVHEQYF. The DNA for the CDR3 is TGTGCCACCAGTTCCGCTTCCCGGGTGCACGAGCAGTACTTC.

The chain recombines TRBV19 with TRBJ2-2; TRBD2 matches at 10 bases. Germline V gene lookup returns CDR1 LNHDA and CDR2 SQIVND (reference sequence). The CDR3 runs to 18 residues. V lost 4 bases to trimming and J lost 2 bases; unmatched junction nucleotides: 10. CDR3 nucleotides: TGTGCCAGTAGTAGCAGTTTTAGCGGGAGGCCCAACACCGGGGAGCTGTTTTTT. This gives the protein CASSSSFSGRPNTGELFF.

In regard to this clone: Germline is not matched at one junction end, which may reflect a read error. The chain has TRBV6-5 and TRBJ2-5; 12 bases match TRBD2. The CDR3 consists of 15 residues. CDR1 is MNHEY and CDR2 is SVGAGI in the germline V gene. The CDR3 loop reads CASSYGGLAGGLENF. As DNA, the CDR3 is TGTGCCAGCAGTTACGGTGGGCTAGCGGGAGGGCTCGAAAACTTC.

This rearrangement joins TRBV5-1 to TRBJ1-2, with 7 positions matching TRBD1. The CDR3 loop spans 15 amino acids. J was trimmed by 5 bases and V by 0 bases; bases with no gene match: 7. Per the germline V gene, CDR1 is SGHRS and CDR2 is YFSETQ. CDR3 nucleotide sequence: TGCGCCAGCAGCTTGGAACAGGGGCTTAATTATGGCTACACCTTC. It encodes CASSLEQGLNYGYTF.

The chain carries TRBV11-3 and TRBJ2-1; 12 nucleotides line up with TRBD2. V gave up 1 base and J gave up 7 bases; unmatched junction bases: 8. This CDR3 is 17 amino acids long. Germline lookup yields CDR1 SGHNT and CDR2 YENEEA. The CDR3 DNA reads as TGTGCCAGCAGCTTAGCTAGCGGGGGGGCCATGGGGAATGAGCAGTTCTTC. It specifies CASSLASGGAMGNEQFF.

The genes are TRBV6-6 and TRBJ2-4; D is perhaps TRBD1 (6 bases). CDR3 length: 16 amino acids. Germline values: CDR1 MNHNY, CDR2 SVGAGI (reference sequence). Trimming left V 4 bases short and J 2 bases short, with 15 bases between. The CDR3: CASSSPGQQTKNIQYF. CDR3 in DNA: TGTGCCAGCAGTTCCCCGGGACAACAGACCAAAAACATTCAGTACTTC.

In this sample, this clone turned up once. The chain joins TRBV3-1 (or the pseudogene TRBV3-2) to TRBJ2-6; a possible D gene is TRBD2 (5 bases). Germline V lookup: CDR1 LGHDT, CDR2 YNNKEL (reference sequence). CDR3 length: 15 residues. V was shortened by 2 bases and J by 2 bases, with 7 bases between the two germline ends. CDR3 region: CASSQLATGANVLTF. In nucleotides, the CDR3 is TGTGCCAGCAGCCAATTAGCGACTGGGGCCAACGTCCTGACTTTC.

The CDR3: CASSAEQGVVSSGEAFF. CDR3 sequence (DNA): TGTGCCAGCAGTGCGGAACAGGGGGTTGTTAGTTCTGGTGAAGCTTTCTTT. The chain couples TRBV27 to TRBJ1-1; TRBD1 agrees at 8 bases. This CDR3 is 17 amino acids long. Germline loops: CDR1 MNHEY, CDR2 SMNVEV (reference sequence). The J segment lost 7 bases and the V segment lost 5 bases, leaving 18 bases of the junction unmatched.

V usage is TRBV7-6 and J usage is TRBJ2-5; 11 bases fit TRBD2. The J segment lost 3 bases and the V segment lost 4 bases, leaving 4 bases of the junction unmatched. This CDR3 has 15 amino acids. Germline V gene data show CDR1 as SGHVS and CDR2 as FNYEAQ. CDR3 amino acids: CASSSKGLAEETQYF. The CDR3 DNA reads as TGTGCCAGCAGCTCAAAGGGACTAGCGGAAGAGACCCAGTACTTC. Full variable domain (missing parts from reference TRBV7-6 and TRBJ2-5): GAGVSQSPRYKVTKRGQDVALRCDPISGHVSLYWYRQALGQGPEFLTYFNYEAQQDKSGLPNDRFSAERPEGSISTLTIQRTEQRDSAMYRCASSSKGLAEETQYFGPGTRLLVL.

The chain has TRBV5-1 and TRBJ2-3, with 14 bases identical to TRBD2. The CDR3 runs 17 residues. The germline CDR1 and CDR2 sequences are SGHRS and YFSETQ. The V segment lost 4 bases and the J segment 3 bases; nucleotides outside the gene matches: 7. The CDR3 bases are TGCGCCAGCAGCATATCTGGGACTAGCGGGGGTACAGATACGCAGTATTTT. It codes for CASSISGTSGGTDTQYF.

The CDR3 is CASSPPGLAGYTDTQYF. The CDR3 DNA reads as TGTGCCAGCAGCCCCCCGGGACTAGCGGGATACACAGATACGCAGTATTTT. V gene TRBV7-9 combines with J gene TRBJ2-3; 13 nucleotides agree with TRBD2. The germline V gene has CDR1 SEHNR and CDR2 FQNEAQ (reference sequence). Germline trimming cut 5 bases from V and 2 bases from J; bases unmatched to any gene: 7. This CDR3 spans 17 amino acids.

The gene calls are TRBV3-1 (or the pseudogene TRBV3-2) and TRBJ2-1, with D possibly matching TRBD1 (5 bases). Trimming pared 4 bases from V and 10 bases from J, leaving 23 bases between. In germline, CDR1 is LGHDT, CDR2 YNNKEL (reference sequence). CDR3 size: 16 residues. CDR3 nucleotides: TGTGCCAGCAGCCTCAAGGAACGGCAGGGTAATCGCGAGCAGTTCTTC. Residues: CASSLKERQGNREQFF.

Only a few counts were recorded for this clone. The gene calls are TRBV2 and TRBJ2-7; D is unresolved. This CDR3 contains 14 residues. The V end was cut by 3 bases, the J end by 0 bases, with 9 bases between. Germline V gene sequence: CDR1 SNHLY, CDR2 FYNNEI. The CDR3 here is CASSESRSSYEQYF. The CDR3 nucleotides read TGTGCCAGCAGTGAGTCCAGATCCTCCTACGAGCAGTACTTC.

The chain combines TRBV18 with TRBJ2-4; D is undetermined. Germline V gives CDR1 KGHSH, CDR2 LQKENI. The CDR3 has 15 residues. V was cut by 5 bases and J by 0 bases, with 11 bases left in between. CDR3 protein: CASSGQTLAKNIQYF. DNA for the CDR3: TGTGCCAGCTCAGGGCAAACCCTAGCCAAAAACATTCAGTACTTC.

V and J are TRBV27 and TRBJ2-4; 9 bases fit TRBD1. Germline CDR1 reads MNHEY; CDR2 reads SMNVEV (reference sequence). With V trimmed by 5 bases and J by 6 bases, 8 bases remained unmatched. This CDR3 is 15 amino acids long. Here the CDR3 reads CASSVTGGVRNIQYF. DNA of the CDR3: TGTGCCAGCAGTGTGACAGGGGGGGTGAGAAACATTCAGTACTTC.

This clone was seen a single time. J is TRBJ1-4 and V is TRBV12-3 or TRBV12-4; D gene ambiguous. CDR3 length equals 13 residues. V lost 5 bases and J lost 8, with 12 bases in between. CDR3 amino acids: CASSPGLKEKLFF. The CDR3 DNA is TGTGCCAGCAGTCCCGGACTAAAAGAAAAACTGTTTTTT.

The chain carries TRBV10-3 and TRBJ2-2; D is uncertain. Deletions cut 2 bases from V and 3 bases from J, with 10 bases between. Per the germline V gene, CDR1 is ENHRY and CDR2 is SYGVKD. CDR3 length: 15 residues. Written as DNA, the CDR3 is TGTGCCATCAGTGAGGCGACACCCTACACCGGGGAGCTGTTTTTT. Protein sequence: CAISEATPYTGELFF.

V usage is TRBV2 and J usage is TRBJ2-1; unclear D gene. Deletions cut 4 bases from V and 8 bases from J, with 3 bases between. The CDR3 loop spans 10 amino acids. CDR1 SNHLY and CDR2 FYNNEI come from the germline V gene. CDR3 sequence (DNA): TGTGCCAGCAGTGCTTATGAGCAGTTCTTC. Protein product: CASSAYEQFF.

CDR3 bases: TGTGCCACCGTCCCGGGACAGGGTGGTAGTAAAGGGGCCAATCAGCCCCAGCATTTT. Translating gives CATVPGQGGSKGANQPQHF. V is TRBV24-1 and J is TRBJ1-5; 9 positions match TRBD1. Germline trimming cut 9 bases from V and 3 bases from J; bases unmatched to any gene: 20. Germline V gene sequence: CDR1 KGHDR, CDR2 SFDVKD. This CDR3 is built from 19 residues.